This TCR beta chain was identified in a study of blood T cells in healthy people across ages. Background on the study: Capture via template switching afforded approximately one barcoded beta molecule per two T cells.

Per sample, at least 5 micrograms of total RNA were extracted. This clonotype appeared a single time. Antigen unknown. The germline CDR1 and CDR2 sequences are LGHNA and YNFKEQ. The CDR3 loop spans 14 amino acids. Trimming removed 0 bases at V and 4 bases at J, with 9 bases between. Notes on the study in general: A roughly linear age-dependent decrease characterized TCR beta diversity per million T cells.

Then a second PCR, running roughly 7 to 11 cycles, was carried out with a sample-barcoded 5' primer and a J-beta primer mix. Every cDNA was tagged by a template-switch adaptor with 12 random nucleotides. Via MiXCR, TCRdb re-called the 5' RACE reads, giving one row per CDR3 protein. The sample consists of about 640,000 distinct CDR3 sequences, roughly two fifths of them appearing once. Material for sequencing was blood. This TCR derives from a man aged 80 or over in good health. This chain connects TRBV4-2 to TRBJ1-1; no definite D call. This CDR3 is CASSQDFGSTEAFF. The DNA for the CDR3 is TGTGCCAGCAGCCAAGATTTCGGGTCCACTGAAGCTTTCTTT.